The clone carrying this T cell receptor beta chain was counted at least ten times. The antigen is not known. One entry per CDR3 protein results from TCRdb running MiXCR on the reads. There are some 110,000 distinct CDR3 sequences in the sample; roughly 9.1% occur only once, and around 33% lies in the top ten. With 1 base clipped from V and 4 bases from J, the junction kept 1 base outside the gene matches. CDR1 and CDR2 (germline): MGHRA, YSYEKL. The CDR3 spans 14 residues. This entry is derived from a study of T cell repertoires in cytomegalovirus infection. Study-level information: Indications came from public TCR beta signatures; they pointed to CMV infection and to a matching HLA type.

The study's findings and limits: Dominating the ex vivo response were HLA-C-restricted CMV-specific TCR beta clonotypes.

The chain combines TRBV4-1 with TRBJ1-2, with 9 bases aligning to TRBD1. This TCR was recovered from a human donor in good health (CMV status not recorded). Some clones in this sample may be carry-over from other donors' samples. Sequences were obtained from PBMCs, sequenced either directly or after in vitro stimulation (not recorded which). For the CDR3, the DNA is TGCGCCAGCAGCCAAGGACAGGGGGGCTATGGCTACACCTTC. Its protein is CASSQGQGGYGYTF.